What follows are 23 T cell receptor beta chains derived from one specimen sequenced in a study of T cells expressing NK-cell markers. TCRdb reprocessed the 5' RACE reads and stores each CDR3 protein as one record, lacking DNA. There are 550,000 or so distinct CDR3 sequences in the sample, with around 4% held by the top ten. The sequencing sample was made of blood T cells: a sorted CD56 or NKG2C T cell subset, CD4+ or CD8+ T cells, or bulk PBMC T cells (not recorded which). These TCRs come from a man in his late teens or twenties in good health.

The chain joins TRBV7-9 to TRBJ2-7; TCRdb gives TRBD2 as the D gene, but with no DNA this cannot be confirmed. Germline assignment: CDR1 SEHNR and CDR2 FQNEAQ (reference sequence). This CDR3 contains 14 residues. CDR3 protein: CASSQLAGVYEQYF.

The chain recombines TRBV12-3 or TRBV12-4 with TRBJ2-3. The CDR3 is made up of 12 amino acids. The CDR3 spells CASTHHTDTQYF.

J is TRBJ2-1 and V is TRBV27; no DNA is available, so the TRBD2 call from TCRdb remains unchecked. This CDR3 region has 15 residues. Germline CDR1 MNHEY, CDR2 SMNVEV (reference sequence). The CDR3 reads CASSPRLYSGHEQFF.

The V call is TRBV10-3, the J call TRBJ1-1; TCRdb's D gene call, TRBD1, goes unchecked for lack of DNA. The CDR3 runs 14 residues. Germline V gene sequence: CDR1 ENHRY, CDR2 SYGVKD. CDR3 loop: CAISRGTPNTEAFF.

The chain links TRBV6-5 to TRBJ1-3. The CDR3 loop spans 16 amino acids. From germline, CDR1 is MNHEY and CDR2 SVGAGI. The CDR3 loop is CASSYDQDRSGNTIYF.

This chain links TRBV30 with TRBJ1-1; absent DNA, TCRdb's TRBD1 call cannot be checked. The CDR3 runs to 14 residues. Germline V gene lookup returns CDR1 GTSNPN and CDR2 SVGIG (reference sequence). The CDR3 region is CALTPGRRNTEAFF.

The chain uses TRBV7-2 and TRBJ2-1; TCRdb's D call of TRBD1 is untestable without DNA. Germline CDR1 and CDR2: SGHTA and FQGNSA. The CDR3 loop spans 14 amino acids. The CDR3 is CASSLVPVVNEQFF.

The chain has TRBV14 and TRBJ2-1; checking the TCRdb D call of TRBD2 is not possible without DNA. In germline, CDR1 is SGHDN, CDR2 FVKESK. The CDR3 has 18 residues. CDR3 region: CASSQGKSRLAGAYEQFF.

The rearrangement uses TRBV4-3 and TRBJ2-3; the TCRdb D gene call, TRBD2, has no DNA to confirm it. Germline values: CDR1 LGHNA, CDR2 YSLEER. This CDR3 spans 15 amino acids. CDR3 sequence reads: CASSQDRVLTDTQYF.

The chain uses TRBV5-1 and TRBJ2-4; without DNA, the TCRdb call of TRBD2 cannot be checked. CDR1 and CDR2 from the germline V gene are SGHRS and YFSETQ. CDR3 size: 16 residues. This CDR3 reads CASSLVVSGSGNIQYF.

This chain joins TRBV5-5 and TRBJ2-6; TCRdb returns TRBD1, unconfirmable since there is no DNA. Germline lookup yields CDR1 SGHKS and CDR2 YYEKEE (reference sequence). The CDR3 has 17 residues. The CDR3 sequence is CASSAENRAYGANVLTF. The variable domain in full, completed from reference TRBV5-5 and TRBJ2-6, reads DAGVTQSPTHLIKTRGQQVTLRCSPISGHKSVSWYQQVLGQGPQFIFQYYEKEERGRGNFPDRFSARQFPNYSSELNVNALLLGDSALYLCASSAENRAYGANVLTFGAGSRLTVL.

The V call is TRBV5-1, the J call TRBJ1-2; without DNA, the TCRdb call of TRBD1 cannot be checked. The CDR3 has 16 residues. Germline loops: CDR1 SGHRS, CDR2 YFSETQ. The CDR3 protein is CASSKEAGGYNYGYTF. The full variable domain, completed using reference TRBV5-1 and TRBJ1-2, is KAGVTQTPRYLIKTRGQQVTLSCSPISGHRSVSWYQQTPGQGLQFLFEYFSETQRNKGNFPGRFSGRQFSNSRSEMNVSTLELGDSALYLCASSKEAGGYNYGYTFGSGTRLTVV.

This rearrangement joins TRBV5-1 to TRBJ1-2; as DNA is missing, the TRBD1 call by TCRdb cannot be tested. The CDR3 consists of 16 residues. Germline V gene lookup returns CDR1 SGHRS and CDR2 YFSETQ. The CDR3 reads CASSPEDRAAWYGYTF. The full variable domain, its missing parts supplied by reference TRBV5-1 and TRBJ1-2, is KAGVTQTPRYLIKTRGQQVTLSCSPISGHRSVSWYQQTPGQGLQFLFEYFSETQRNKGNFPGRFSGRQFSNSRSEMNVSTLELGDSALYLCASSPEDRAAWYGYTFGSGTRLTVV.

The CDR3 reads CASSLAVGGQIMNTEAFF. V usage is TRBV11-1 and J usage is TRBJ1-1; TCRdb picks TRBD1, but there is no DNA to check that call. CDR1 and CDR2 from the germline V gene are SGHAT and FQDESV (reference sequence). This CDR3 has 18 amino acids.

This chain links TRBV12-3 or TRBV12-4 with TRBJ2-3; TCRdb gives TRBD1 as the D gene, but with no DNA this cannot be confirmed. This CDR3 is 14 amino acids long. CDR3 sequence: CASSSSTGTDTQYF.

The CDR3 region is CASRAQGGGELFF. V gene TRBV6-1 combines with J gene TRBJ2-2; there is no DNA to check the TCRdb D call of TRBD1. Germline assignment: CDR1 MNHNS and CDR2 SASEGT. This CDR3 spans 13 amino acids.

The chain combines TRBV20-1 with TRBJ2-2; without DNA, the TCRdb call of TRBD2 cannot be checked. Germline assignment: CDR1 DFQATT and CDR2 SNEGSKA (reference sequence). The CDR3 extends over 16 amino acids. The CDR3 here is CSARLAGSRNTGELFF.

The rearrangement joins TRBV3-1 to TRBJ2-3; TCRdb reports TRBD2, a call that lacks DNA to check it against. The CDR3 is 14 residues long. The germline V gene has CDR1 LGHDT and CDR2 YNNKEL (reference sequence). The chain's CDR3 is CASSPHPVEGSQYF.

The CDR3 spells CASSLGQGEDKLFF. The rearrangement uses TRBV6-1 and TRBJ1-4; TCRdb's D gene call, TRBD1, goes unchecked for lack of DNA. The germline gives CDR1 MNHNS, CDR2 SASEGT. The CDR3 extends over 14 amino acids.

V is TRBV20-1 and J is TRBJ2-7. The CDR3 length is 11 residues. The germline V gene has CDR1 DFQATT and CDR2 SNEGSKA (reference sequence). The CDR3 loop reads CSVYRGWEQYF.

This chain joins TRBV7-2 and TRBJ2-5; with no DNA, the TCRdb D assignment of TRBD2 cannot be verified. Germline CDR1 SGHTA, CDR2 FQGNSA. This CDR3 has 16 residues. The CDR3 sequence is CASSLGRGGTQETQYF.

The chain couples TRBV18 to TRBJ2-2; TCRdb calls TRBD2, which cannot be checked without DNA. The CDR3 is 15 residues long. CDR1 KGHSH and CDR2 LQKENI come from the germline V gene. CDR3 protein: CASSPGSASAGELFF.

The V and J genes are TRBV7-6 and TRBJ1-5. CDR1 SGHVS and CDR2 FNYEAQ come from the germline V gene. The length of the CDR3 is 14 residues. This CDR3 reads CASSLAPKNQPQHF.